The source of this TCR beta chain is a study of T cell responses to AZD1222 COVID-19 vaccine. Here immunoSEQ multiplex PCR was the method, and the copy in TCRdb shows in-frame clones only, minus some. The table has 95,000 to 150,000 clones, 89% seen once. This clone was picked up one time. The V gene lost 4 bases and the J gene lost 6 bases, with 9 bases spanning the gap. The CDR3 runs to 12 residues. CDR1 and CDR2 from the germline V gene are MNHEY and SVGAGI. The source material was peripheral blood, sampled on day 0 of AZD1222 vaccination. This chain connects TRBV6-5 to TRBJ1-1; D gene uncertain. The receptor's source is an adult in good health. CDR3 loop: CASSFAHSEAFF. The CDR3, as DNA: TGTGCCAGCAGTTTTGCCCATTCTGAAGCTTTCTTT.